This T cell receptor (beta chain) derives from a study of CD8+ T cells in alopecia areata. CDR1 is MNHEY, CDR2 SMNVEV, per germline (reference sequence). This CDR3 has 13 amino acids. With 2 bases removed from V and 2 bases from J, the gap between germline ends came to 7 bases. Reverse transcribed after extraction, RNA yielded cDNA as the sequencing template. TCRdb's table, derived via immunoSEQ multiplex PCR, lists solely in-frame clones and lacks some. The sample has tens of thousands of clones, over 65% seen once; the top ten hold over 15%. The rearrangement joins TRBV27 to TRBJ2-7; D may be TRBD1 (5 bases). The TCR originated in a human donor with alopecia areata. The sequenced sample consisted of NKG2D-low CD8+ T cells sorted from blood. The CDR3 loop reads CASSLGAAYEQYF. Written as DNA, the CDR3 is TGTGCCAGCAGTTTAGGGGCCGCCTACGAGCAGTACTTC.